This is a list of T cell receptor beta chains from one sample in a study of cytomegalovirus exposure and HLA in healthy donors. Method: immunoSEQ multiplex PCR; TCRdb's copy keeps in-frame clones and lacks some. Altogether under 150,000 clones are present, roughly 70% being singletons, with the ten largest covering 4.2%. Specimen: PBMCs. Source of these receptors: a man aged 45-65 years in good health and CMV-seropositive. CDR3s leave out the opening cysteine and the closing phenylalanine or tryptophan. Each record gives: J gene, V gene, D gene, CDR3 protein. D genes are given only for firm matches.

TRBJ2-7	TRBV6-1	TRBD1	ASSEVGQGD
TRBJ2-5	TRBV19	.	ASSVRGQETQY
TRBJ1-4	TRBV5-1	.	ASSPGEGSLNEKLF
TRBJ1-2	TRBV4-2	TRBD1	ASSQSGQGGGYT
TRBJ2-7	TRBV11-3	.	ASSLDPGYEQY
TRBJ1-2	TRBV29-1	.	SASDVRVYGYT
TRBJ1-2	TRBV16	.	ASSQGLSRADGYT
TRBJ2-5	TRBV7-7	TRBD2	ASSLGSGDSETQY
TRBJ2-3	TRBV10-2	.	ASSLQGPDTQY
TRBJ2-1	TRBV9	.	ASSVDAGQLLVKQF
TRBJ1-2	TRBV4-1	.	ASSQDRGYGYT
TRBJ2-1	TRBV5-6	.	ASSWGPEGNEQF
TRBJ1-1	TRBV7-6	.	ASSLTSWGGTEAF
TRBJ1-3	TRBV29-1	TRBD1	SVWDRASGNTIY
TRBJ1-4	TRBV7-9	.	SSSLQEGPNEKLF
TRBJ1-4	TRBV11-3	TRBD1	ASSSYGQGAGDEKLF
TRBJ1-2	TRBV29-1	.	SAQDSPQDGYT
TRBJ2-3	TRBV6-5	.	ASSPSGGTDTQY